This T cell receptor (beta chain) is drawn from a study of CD8 T cells in Susac syndrome. Across the whole study: Susac syndrome patients were untreated, on corticosteroids with some adding intravenous immunoglobulin, or on intravenous immunoglobulin only.

Random hexamers primed reverse transcription of roughly 0.5 to 1 ug RNA. Amplification of TCR beta CDR3 by immunoSEQ multiplex PCR spanned 54 Vbeta and 13 Jbeta. TCRdb used MiXCR to reprocess the immunoSEQ multiplex PCR reads, holding one entry per CDR3 protein. The data show about 140,000 distinct CDR3 sequences, roughly 94% seen once. V lost 0 bases to trimming and J lost 0 bases, with 5 bases between them. The CDR3 length is 14 residues. Germline CDR1 LGHNA, CDR2 YNFKEQ. V is TRBV4-2 and J is TRBJ1-1, with D uncertain. The sequenced sample was CD8+ T cells from PBMCs. The TCR sequence derives from a human donor with Susac syndrome. The CDR3 DNA reads TGTGCCAGCAGCCAAGAAGGAATGAACACTGAAGCTTTCTTT. Translated, it gives CASSQEGMNTEAFF.